The 16 T cell receptor beta chains given below trace back to one sample, sequenced in a study of CD8+ T cells in alopecia areata listed by TCRdb under 2018. Receptor libraries were prepared by the immunoSEQ multiplex PCR assay. For TCR sequencing, RNA was extracted from every sample and reverse transcribed into cDNA to serve as template. Here the immuneACCESS table is served through TCRdb, limited to in-frame sequences with V and J called. Missing clones are a known gap in these copies; in checked studies unresolved V genes cover under half, and the rest lacks a known reason. Across this sample there are 200,000 to 250,000 clones, with just over 55% seen only once. The ten largest make up 4.5% to 6% of the sample. Sequences were obtained from CD8+ T cells sorted from blood. These TCRs come from a human donor in good health.

This clone has more than one count but fewer than ten. The V call is TRBV19, the J call TRBJ2-7; D might be TRBD2 (5 bases). V gave up 6 bases and J gave up 4 bases, with 13 bases separating them. The length of the CDR3 is 13 residues. CDR1 is LNHDA and CDR2 is SQIVND in the germline V gene (reference sequence). The CDR3 DNA follows: TGTGCCAGTAGCACCATTGGGAGTTACGAGCAGTACTTC. This encodes CASSTIGSYEQYF.

The chain combines TRBV29-1 with TRBJ1-2; no clear D. This CDR3 contains 10 residues. CDR1 SQVTM and CDR2 ANQGSEA come from the germline V gene. V lost 6 bases and J lost 4, with 6 bases in between. The CDR3: CSVSGYGYTF. The CDR3 DNA reads as TGCAGCGTATCCGGCTATGGCTACACCTTC. Full variable domain (outside the CDR3, taken from reference TRBV29-1 and TRBJ1-2): SAVISQKPSRDICQRGTSLTIQCQVDSQVTMMFWYRQQPGQSLTLIATANQGSEATYESGFVIDKFPISRPNLTFSTLTVSNMSPEDSSIYLCSVSGYGYTFGSGTRLTVV.

The chain recombines TRBV7-9 with TRBJ2-5; a weak D match, TRBD1 (5 bases). Trimming removed 5 bases from V and 2 bases from J, with 9 bases in between. CDR1 and CDR2 from the germline V gene are SEHNR and FQNEAQ (reference sequence). CDR3 length: 13 residues. CDR3 sequence reads: CASSLDSQETQYF. CDR3 DNA sequence: TGTGCCAGCAGCCTAGACAGTCAAGAGACCCAGTACTTC.

The chain employs TRBV29-1 and TRBJ2-2; 9 bases match TRBD1. CDR3 length: 14 amino acids. The germline CDR1 and CDR2 sequences are SQVTM and ANQGSEA. J gave up 5 bases and V 6 bases, and 7 bases lay outside the gene matches. The CDR3 protein is CSVAGTGLTGELFF. The CDR3 nucleotides are TGCAGCGTAGCCGGGACAGGGTTAACCGGGGAGCTGTTTTTT.

This chain links TRBV9 with TRBJ1-1; D uncertain. In germline, CDR1 is SGDLS, CDR2 YYNGEE. The CDR3 is made up of 14 amino acids. V lost 2 bases and J lost 1, with 9 bases in between. Here the CDR3 reads CASSVRAGNTEAFF. Written as DNA, the CDR3 is TGTGCCAGCAGCGTTCGAGCGGGGAACACTGAAGCTTTCTTT. Variable domain in full (rest from reference TRBV9 and TRBJ1-1): DSGVTQTPKHLITATGQRVTLRCSPRSGDLSVYWYQQSLDQGLQFLIQYYNGEERAKGNILERFSAQQFPDLHSELNLSSLELGDSALYFCASSVRAGNTEAFFGQGTRLTVV.

This clone was seen a handful of times. The chain has TRBV4-1 and TRBJ2-7; 11 nucleotides agree with TRBD1. V gave up 4 bases and J gave up 6 bases; unmatched junction bases: 2. Germline CDR1 MGHRA, CDR2 YSYEKL. The length of the CDR3 is 13 residues. The CDR3 nucleotides are TGCGCCAGCAGCCGGACAGGGGGCTCCGAGCAGTACTTC. This codes for CASSRTGGSEQYF.

The V gene is TRBV13, the J gene TRBJ1-2; the D is unclear. The V gene's germline CDR1 is PRHDT and CDR2 FYEKMQ (reference sequence). Trimming shortened V by 5 bases and J by 0 bases, and 16 bases separated the two germline ends. This CDR3 is 16 amino acids long. CDR3 in DNA: TGTGCCAGCAGCGTCCGAGGCAGCCGTGCTAACTATGGCTACACCTTC. It codes for CASSVRGSRANYGYTF. The full variable domain, its missing parts supplied by reference TRBV13 and TRBJ1-2, is AAGVIQSPRHLIKEKRETATLKCYPIPRHDTVYWYQQGPGQDPQFLISFYEKMQSDKGSIPDRFSAQQFSDYHSELNMSSLELGDSALYFCASSVRGSRANYGYTFGSGTRLTVV.

There are many counts of this clone. Different DNA sequences within this sample yield the same CDR3. J is TRBJ2-3 and V is TRBV19; TRBD1 aligns across 8 bases. Germline trimming cut 6 bases from V and 0 bases from J; bases unmatched to any gene: 5. The CDR3 runs to 15 residues. The V gene's germline CDR1 is LNHDA and CDR2 SQIVND (reference sequence). The CDR3 DNA reads as TGTGCCAGTAGCCTGGACAGGGCCAGCACAGATACGCAGTATTTT. It is translated as CASSLDRASTDTQYF.

The rearrangement joins TRBV5-1 to TRBJ1-1, with 8 bases aligning to TRBD1. Germline values: CDR1 SGHRS, CDR2 YFSETQ. This CDR3 is built from 15 residues. The V segment lost 3 bases and the J segment 1 base; nucleotides outside the gene matches: 5. The CDR3 DNA sequence: TGCGCCAGCAGCTCCCTCGGGACAGGGAACACTGAAGCTTTCTTT. This sequence encodes CASSSLGTGNTEAFF. Drawing the rest from reference TRBV5-1 and TRBJ1-1, the complete variable domain is KAGVTQTPRYLIKTRGQQVTLSCSPISGHRSVSWYQQTPGQGLQFLFEYFSETQRNKGNFPGRFSGRQFSNSRSEMNVSTLELGDSALYLCASSSLGTGNTEAFFGQGTRLTVV.

V is TRBV2 and J is TRBJ2-1, with D hard to call. The CDR3 contains 14 residues. Germline CDR1 is SNHLY and CDR2 is FYNNEI. Deletions cut 1 base from V and 1 base from J, with 5 bases between. This CDR3 reads CASSEDKSYNEQFF. In DNA, the CDR3 is TGTGCCAGCAGTGAAGACAAATCCTACAATGAGCAGTTCTTC.

This clone has more than one count but fewer than ten. The chain combines TRBV5-1 with TRBJ2-3, with D unclear. Trimming removed 1 base from V and 5 bases from J, with 14 bases in between. Looked up from germline, CDR1 is SGHRS and CDR2 is YFSETQ. This CDR3 is built from 15 residues. CDR3 in amino acids: CASSLTGIAGDTQYF. The CDR3 bases are TGCGCCAGCAGCTTGACCGGCATAGCAGGAGATACGCAGTATTTT.

This clone showed up just a few times. The chain joins TRBV2 to TRBJ2-3; TRBD2 is a possible D gene (6 bases). V lost 0 bases and J lost 2, with 12 bases in between. The germline CDR1 and CDR2 sequences are SNHLY and FYNNEI. The CDR3 runs 16 residues. CDR3 region: CASSEARLVITDTQYF. The CDR3, as DNA: TGTGCCAGCAGTGAAGCGCGACTAGTTATCACAGATACGCAGTATTTT. The whole variable domain, remainder taken from reference TRBV2 and TRBJ2-3, is EPEVTQTPSHQVTQMGQEVILRCVPISNHLYFYWYRQILGQKVEFLVSFYNNEISEKSEIFDDQFSVERPDGSNFTLKIRSTKLEDSAMYFCASSEARLVITDTQYFGPGTRLTVL.

The chain carries TRBV27 and TRBJ1-2; 7 nucleotides align to TRBD1. The CDR3 consists of 13 residues. CDR1 MNHEY and CDR2 SMNVEV come from the germline V gene (reference sequence). The ends lost 3 bases at V and 6 bases at J; junction bases unmatched: 4. The CDR3 DNA reads as TGTGCCAGCAGTTTTAAGGGGGCAAATGGCTACACCTTC. This codes for CASSFKGANGYTF.

This chain's CDR3 is CSVEGVPADTQYF. In nucleotides, the CDR3 is TGCAGCGTTGAGGGGGTACCGGCAGATACGCAGTATTTT. The chain joins TRBV29-1 to TRBJ2-3; D might be TRBD1 or TRBD2, each matching 5 bases. This CDR3 is 13 amino acids long. Trimming cost V 3 bases and J 4 bases, with 11 bases left between them. Germline CDR1 is SQVTM and CDR2 is ANQGSEA.

Of note for this clone: One junction end does not reproduce the germline sequence, and a read error may be involved. The chain joins TRBV29-1 to TRBJ1-1; 9 bases align to TRBD1. Germline CDR1 is SQVTM and CDR2 is ANQGSEA. The CDR3 loop spans 14 amino acids. Written as DNA, the CDR3 is TGCACCGTTTGGGGACAGGGAATGAACACTGAAGCTTTCTTT. Protein product: CTVWGQGMNTEAFF.

The chain recombines TRBV9 with TRBJ2-5, with D perhaps TRBD2 (7 bases). CDR1 and CDR2 (germline): SGDLS, YYNGEE. V was pared by 0 bases and J by 7 bases, with 19 bases between. The CDR3 is 16 amino acids. CDR3: CASSVGGGGALWTQYF. The CDR3 DNA reads TGTGCCAGCAGCGTAGGAGGTGGGGGGGCCCTGTGGACCCAGTACTTC.